This T cell receptor (beta chain) was identified in a study of control samples from healthy donors and cancer patients. Repertoires were generated with immunoSEQ multiplex PCR, while TCRdb's copy carries only in-frame clones and drops some. The profile shows some 130,000 clones, 80% to 95% of them singletons. V gave up 6 bases and J gave up 3 bases, with 14 bases separating them. CDR1 and CDR2 (germline): MNHEY, SVGAGI. CDR3 length equals 14 residues. This clonotype was obtained from a man aged 30 to 39 in good health. J is TRBJ2-5 and V is TRBV6-5; D may be TRBD1 or TRBD2 (5 bases each). The sample taken for sequencing was blood. The CDR3 DNA is TGTGCCAGCAGCCAGGGACGGACGAAAGAGACCCAGTACTTC. Encoded protein: CASSQGRTKETQYF.